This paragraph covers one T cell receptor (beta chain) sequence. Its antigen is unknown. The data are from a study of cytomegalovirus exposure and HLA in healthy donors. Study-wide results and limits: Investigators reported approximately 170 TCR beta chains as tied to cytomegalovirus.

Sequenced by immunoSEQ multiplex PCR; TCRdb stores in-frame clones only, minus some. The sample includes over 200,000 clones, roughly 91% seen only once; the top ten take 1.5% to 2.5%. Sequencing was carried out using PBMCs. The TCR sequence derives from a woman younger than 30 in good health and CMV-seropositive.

The chain's CDR3 is CASSLIAGYSYEQYF. The CDR3 DNA reads as TGTGCCAGCAGCTTGATAGCGGGGTACTCCTACGAGCAGTACTTC. The genes are TRBV5-6 and TRBJ2-7, with 8 bases that match TRBD2. The V segment lost 1 base and the J segment 0 bases; nucleotides outside the gene matches: 3. The V gene's germline CDR1 is SGHDT and CDR2 YYEEEE. The CDR3 length is 15 residues. The whole variable domain, remainder taken from reference TRBV5-6 and TRBJ2-7, is DAGVTQSPTHLIKTRGQQVTLRCSPKSGHDTVSWYQQALGQGPQFIFQYYEEEERQRGNFPDRFSGHQFPNYSSELNVNALLLGDSALYLCASSLIAGYSYEQYFGPGTRLTVT.